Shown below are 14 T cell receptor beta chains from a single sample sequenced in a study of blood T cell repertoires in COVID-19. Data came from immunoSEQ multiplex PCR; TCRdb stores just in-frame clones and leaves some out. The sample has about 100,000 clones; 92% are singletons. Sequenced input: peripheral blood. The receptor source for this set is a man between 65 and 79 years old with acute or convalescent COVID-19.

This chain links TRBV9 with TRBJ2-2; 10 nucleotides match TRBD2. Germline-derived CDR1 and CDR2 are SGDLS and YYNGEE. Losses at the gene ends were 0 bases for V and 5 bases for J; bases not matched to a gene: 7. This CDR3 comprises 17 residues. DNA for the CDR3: TGTGCCAGCAGCGTAGGGCTAGCGGGAGTAAAAACCGGGGAGCTGTTTTTT. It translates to CASSVGLAGVKTGELFF.

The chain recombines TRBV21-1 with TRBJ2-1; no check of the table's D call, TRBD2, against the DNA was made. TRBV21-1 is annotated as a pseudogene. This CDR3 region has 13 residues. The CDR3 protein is CATVLGLNNEQFF. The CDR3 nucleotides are TGTGCCACCGTGCTAGGCCTTAATAATGAGCAGTTCTTC.

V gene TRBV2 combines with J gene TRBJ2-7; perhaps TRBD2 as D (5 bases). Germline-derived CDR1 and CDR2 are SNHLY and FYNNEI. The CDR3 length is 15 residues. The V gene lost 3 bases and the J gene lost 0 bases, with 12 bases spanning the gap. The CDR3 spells CASSEGNRDSYEQYF. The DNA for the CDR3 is TGTGCCAGCAGTGAGGGAAACCGGGACTCCTACGAGCAGTACTTC. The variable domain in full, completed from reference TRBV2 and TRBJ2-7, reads EPEVTQTPSHQVTQMGQEVILRCVPISNHLYFYWYRQILGQKVEFLVSFYNNEISEKSEIFDDQFSVERPDGSNFTLKIRSTKLEDSAMYFCASSEGNRDSYEQYFGPGTRLTVT.

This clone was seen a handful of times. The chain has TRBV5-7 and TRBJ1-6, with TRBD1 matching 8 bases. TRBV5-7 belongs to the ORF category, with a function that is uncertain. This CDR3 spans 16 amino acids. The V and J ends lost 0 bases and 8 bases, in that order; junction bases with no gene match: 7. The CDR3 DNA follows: TGTGCCAGCAGCTTGGTCGGCAGGACAGGGCATTCACCCCTCCACTTT. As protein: CASSLVGRTGHSPLHF.

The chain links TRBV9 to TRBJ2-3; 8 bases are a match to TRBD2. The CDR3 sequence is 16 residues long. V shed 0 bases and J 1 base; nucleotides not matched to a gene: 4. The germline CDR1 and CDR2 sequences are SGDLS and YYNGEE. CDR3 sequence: CASSVGFSGGTDTQYF. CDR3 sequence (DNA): TGTGCCAGCAGCGTAGGGTTTAGCGGGGGCACAGATACGCAGTATTTT. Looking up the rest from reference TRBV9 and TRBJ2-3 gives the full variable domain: DSGVTQTPKHLITATGQRVTLRCSPRSGDLSVYWYQQSLDQGLQFLIQYYNGEERAKGNILERFSAQQFPDLHSELNLSSLELGDSALYFCASSVGFSGGTDTQYFGPGTRLTVL.

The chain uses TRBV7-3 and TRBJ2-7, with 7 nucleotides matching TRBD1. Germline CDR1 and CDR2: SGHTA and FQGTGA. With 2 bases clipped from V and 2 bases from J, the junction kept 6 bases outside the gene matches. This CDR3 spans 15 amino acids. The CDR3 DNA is TGTGCCAGCAGCTTACGGCCAGGGGGACCCTACGAGCAGTACTTC. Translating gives CASSLRPGGPYEQYF.

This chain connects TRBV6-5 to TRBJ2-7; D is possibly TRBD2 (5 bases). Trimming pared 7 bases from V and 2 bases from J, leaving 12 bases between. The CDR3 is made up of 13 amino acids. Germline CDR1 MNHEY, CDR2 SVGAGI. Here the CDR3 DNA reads TGTGCCAGCACCCGAACCGGGGCCTACGAGCAGTACTTC. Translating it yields CASTRTGAYEQYF.

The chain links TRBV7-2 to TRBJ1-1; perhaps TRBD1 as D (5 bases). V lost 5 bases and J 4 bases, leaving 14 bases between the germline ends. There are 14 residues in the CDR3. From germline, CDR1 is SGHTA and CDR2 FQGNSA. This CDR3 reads CASSARPQGTEAFF. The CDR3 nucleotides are TGTGCCAGCAGCGCCCGACCGCAGGGCACTGAAGCTTTCTTT.

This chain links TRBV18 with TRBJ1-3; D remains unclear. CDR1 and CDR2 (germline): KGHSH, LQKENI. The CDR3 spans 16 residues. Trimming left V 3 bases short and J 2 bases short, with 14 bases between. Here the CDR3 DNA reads TGTGCCAGCTCACCCGCGGGTCCGGAGCCTGGAAACACCATATATTTT. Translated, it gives CASSPAGPEPGNTIYF.

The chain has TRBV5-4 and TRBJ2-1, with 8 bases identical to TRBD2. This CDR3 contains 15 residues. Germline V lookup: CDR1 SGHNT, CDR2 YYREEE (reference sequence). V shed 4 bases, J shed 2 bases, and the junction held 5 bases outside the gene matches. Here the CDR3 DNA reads TGTGCCAGCAGCGCGGGGGGCCGTGCCTACAATGAGCAGTTCTTC. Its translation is CASSAGGRAYNEQFF.

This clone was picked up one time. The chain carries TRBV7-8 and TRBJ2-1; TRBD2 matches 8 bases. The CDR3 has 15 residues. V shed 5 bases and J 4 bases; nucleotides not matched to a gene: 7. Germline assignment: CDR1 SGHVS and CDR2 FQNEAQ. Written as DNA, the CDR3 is TGTGCCAGCAGCCGATCTGGCGGGGGGTACAATGAGCAGTTCTTC. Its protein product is CASSRSGGGYNEQFF.

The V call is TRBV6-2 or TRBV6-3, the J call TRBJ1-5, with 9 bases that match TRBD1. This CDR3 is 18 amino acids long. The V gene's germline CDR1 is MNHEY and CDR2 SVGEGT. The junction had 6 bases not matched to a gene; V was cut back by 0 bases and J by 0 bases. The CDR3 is CASSYSDRGTYSNQPQHF. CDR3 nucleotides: TGTGCCAGCAGTTACTCGGACAGGGGCACTTATAGCAATCAGCCCCAGCATTTT.

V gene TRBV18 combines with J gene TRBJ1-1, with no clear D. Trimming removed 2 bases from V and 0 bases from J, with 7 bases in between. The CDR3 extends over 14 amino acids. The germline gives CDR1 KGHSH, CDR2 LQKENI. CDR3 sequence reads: CASSPYSMNTEAFF. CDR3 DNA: TGTGCCAGCTCACCATACAGTATGAACACTGAAGCTTTCTTT.

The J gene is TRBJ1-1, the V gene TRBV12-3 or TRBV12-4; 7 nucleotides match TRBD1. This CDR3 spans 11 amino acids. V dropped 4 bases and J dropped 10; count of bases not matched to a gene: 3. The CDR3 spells CASSWDRTAFF. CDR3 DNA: TGTGCCAGCAGTTGGGACAGAACAGCTTTCTTT.